This TCR beta chain came from a study of T cells in Graves' hyperthyroidism and ophthalmopathy. The V gene's germline CDR1 is MNHNS and CDR2 SASEGT. The CDR3 is 15 residues long. Study-wide results and limits: Prediction of ophthalmopathy progression came a median around 6.1 months pre-onset.

Amplified TCR beta CDR3 regions derived from RNA transcripts. HTBI primers were the set used in a first-round RT-PCR of the TCR CDR3. One entry per CDR3 protein, called by TCRdb with MiXCR from the multiplex PCR reads. The sample yields approximately 300,000 distinct CDR3 sequences, about a sixth seen once. With respect to this clonotype: The antigen remains undetermined.

Inclusion characteristics of ophthalmopathy patients comprised a Clinical Activity Score of at least 3, a NOSPECS grade of at least 4, and duration under 3 months. Clinical symptoms, serum thyroxine, TRAb, thyroid ultrasound and orbital computed tomography established diagnosis. PBMCs came from 10 ml fresh peripheral blood. The sequence came from a woman aged 55-69 years with Graves' ophthalmopathy. The sequenced sample was blood. The chain has TRBV6-1 and TRBJ2-1; D uncertain. The J call may be faulty, since TRBJ2-7 better matches the DNA end. Here the CDR3 DNA reads TGTGCCAGCCAAACCGGCCTCCGTGGCTACAATGAGCAGTACTTC. The encoded protein is CASQTGLRGYNEQYF.